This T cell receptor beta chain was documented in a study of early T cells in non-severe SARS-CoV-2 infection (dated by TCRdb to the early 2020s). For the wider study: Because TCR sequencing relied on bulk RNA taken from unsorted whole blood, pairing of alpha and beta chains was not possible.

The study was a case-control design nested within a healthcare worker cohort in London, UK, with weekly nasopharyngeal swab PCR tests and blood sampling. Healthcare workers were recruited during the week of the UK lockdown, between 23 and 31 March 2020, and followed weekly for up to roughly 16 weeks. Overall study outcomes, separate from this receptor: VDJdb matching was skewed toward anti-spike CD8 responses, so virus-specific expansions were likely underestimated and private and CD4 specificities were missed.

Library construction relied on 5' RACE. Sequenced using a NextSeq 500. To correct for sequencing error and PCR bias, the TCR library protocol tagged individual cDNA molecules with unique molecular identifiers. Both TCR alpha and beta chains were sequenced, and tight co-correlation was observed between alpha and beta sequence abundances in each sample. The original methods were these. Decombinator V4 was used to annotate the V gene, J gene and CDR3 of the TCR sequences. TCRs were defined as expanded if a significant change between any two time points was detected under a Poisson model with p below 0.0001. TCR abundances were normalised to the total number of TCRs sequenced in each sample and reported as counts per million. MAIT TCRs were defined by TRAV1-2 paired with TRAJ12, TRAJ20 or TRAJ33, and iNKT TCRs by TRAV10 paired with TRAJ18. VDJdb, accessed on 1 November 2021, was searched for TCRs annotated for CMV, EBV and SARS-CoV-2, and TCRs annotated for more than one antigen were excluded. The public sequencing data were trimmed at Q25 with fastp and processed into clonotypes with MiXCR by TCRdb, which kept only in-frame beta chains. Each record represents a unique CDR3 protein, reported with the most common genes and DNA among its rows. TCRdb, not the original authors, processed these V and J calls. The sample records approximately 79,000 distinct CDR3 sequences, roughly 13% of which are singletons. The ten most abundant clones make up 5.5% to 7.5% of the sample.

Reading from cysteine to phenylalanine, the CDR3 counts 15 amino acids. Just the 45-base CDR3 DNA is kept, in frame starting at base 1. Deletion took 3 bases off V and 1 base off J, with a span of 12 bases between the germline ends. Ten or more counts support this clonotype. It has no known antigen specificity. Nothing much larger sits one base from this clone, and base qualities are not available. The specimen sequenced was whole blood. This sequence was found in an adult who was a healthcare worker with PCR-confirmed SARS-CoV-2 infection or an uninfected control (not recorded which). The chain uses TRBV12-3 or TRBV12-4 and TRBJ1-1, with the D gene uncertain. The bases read TGTGCCAGCAGTTTGAGCTCAGCGACGAACACTGAAGCTTTCTTT. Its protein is CASSLSSATNTEAFF.